This T cell receptor (beta chain) was profiled in a study of low-dose radiotherapy and immunotherapy resistance in tumors. The CDR3 length is 16 residues. The germline V and J ends were trimmed by 8 bases and 0 bases, with 18 bases remaining between them. Regarding this clonotype: This sequence is one base from a far larger clone and is likely a read error.

TRAV- and TRBV-specific primers, spanning alpha and beta chains, primed first-strand cDNA. The TCRs were subjected to amplification over around 19 PCR cycles employing a constant-region primer in conjunction with a V-primer adapter. MiXCR, run by TCRdb on the reads, gives a single entry per CDR3 protein. Of approximately 89,000 distinct CDR3 sequences listed, under 20% are singletons. Indicated time point: before trial treatment. The sequencing used PBMCs, collected before treatment. V usage is TRBV5-3 and J usage is TRBJ2-1; possibly TRBD1 for D (5 bases). TRBV5-3 qualifies as an ORF whose function is uncertain. The receptor was derived from a male donor with prostate cancer. The CDR3 DNA reads as TGTGCCAGCTATTCCCTCCAGGGAAGCTCCTACAATGAGCAGTTCTTC. Amino acids: CASYSLQGSSYNEQFF.